The source of this TCR beta chain is a study of shared clonotypes between healthy human individuals. This table comes from immunoSEQ multiplex PCR, and its TCRdb copy is limited to in-frame clones, with some not included. The data show about 550,000 clones, roughly 95% seen once. Deletions cut 1 base from V and 4 bases from J, with 7 bases between. The CDR3 covers 13 residues. CDR1 is LNHNV and CDR2 is YYDKDF in the germline V gene (reference sequence). CD45RO-negative, CCR7-positively selected cells formed the naive CD8 fraction, excluding terminally differentiated effector memory CD45RA+ cells. The V and J genes are TRBV15 and TRBJ1-1, with unresolved D. Source material: naive CD8+ T cells sorted from blood. The TCR was taken from a woman in her 30s in good health. The CDR3 DNA follows: TGTGCCACCAGCAGAGGCCGGGGCACTGAAGCTTTCTTT. Its protein product is CATSRGRGTEAFF. Complete variable domain (other parts from reference TRBV15 and TRBJ1-1): DAMVIQNPRYQVTQFGKPVTLSCSQTLNHNVMYWYQQKSSQAPKLLFHYYDKDFNNEADTPDNFQSRRPNTSFCFLDIRSPGLGDTAMYLCATSRGRGTEAFFGQGTRLTVV.